This section outlines one T cell receptor (beta chain) sequence together with its context. As yet, its antigen is unknown. The same CDR3 also results from other DNA sequences found in this sample. The data originate from a study of radiotherapy plus CTLA-4 blockade in lung cancer. For the study at large: Objective responses were recorded in more than 15% of patients, with disease control recorded in 30% to 35%. The study's findings and limits: Peripheral blood showed expansion of tumor-derived TCR clones after radiotherapy and ipilimumab.

Focal radiation was given together with CTLA-4 blockade (ipilimumab) to patients with chemo-refractory metastatic non-small-cell lung cancer. This table comes from immunoSEQ multiplex PCR, and its TCRdb copy is limited to in-frame clones, with some not included. The top ten clones hold 0.75% to 0.85% of a sample with 90,000 or so clones, around four fifths of them seen once. Source: peripheral blood, taken from a patient treated with radiotherapy plus ipilimumab. The receptor's source is a human donor with non-small cell lung cancer who had stable disease on radiotherapy plus ipilimumab.

CDR3 bases: TGTGCCTGGAGTGTAGGGGGAGATACGCAGTATTTT. It specifies CAWSVGGDTQYF. The chain uses TRBV30 and TRBJ2-3; tentative D call: TRBD1 (6 bases). Germline CDR1 GTSNPN, CDR2 SVGIG (reference sequence). V lost 0 bases and J lost 5, with 6 bases in between. This CDR3 has 12 amino acids.